Only a few counts were recorded for the clone carrying this TCR beta chain. The source of the sample is a study of blood T cells in healthy people across ages. Alongside a J-beta primer mix, a sample-barcoded 5' primer served in a second PCR lasting about 7 to 12 cycles. MiXCR, run by TCRdb on the 5' RACE reads, gives a single entry per CDR3 protein. The sample holds about 1.6 million distinct CDR3 sequences, roughly 32% seen once. Losses at the gene ends were 3 bases for V and 3 bases for J; bases not matched to a gene: 7. The CDR3 covers 16 residues. Germline CDR1 is SGDLS and CDR2 is YYNGEE. This clonotype originated in a woman in her twenties or thirties in good health. Sequences were obtained from blood. The V and J genes are TRBV9 and TRBJ2-3, with 10 bases matching TRBD2. In nucleotides, the CDR3 is TGTGCCAGCAGCGGTGTAGCGGGAGGAATGACAGATACGCAGTATTTT. Encoded protein: CASSGVAGGMTDTQYF.